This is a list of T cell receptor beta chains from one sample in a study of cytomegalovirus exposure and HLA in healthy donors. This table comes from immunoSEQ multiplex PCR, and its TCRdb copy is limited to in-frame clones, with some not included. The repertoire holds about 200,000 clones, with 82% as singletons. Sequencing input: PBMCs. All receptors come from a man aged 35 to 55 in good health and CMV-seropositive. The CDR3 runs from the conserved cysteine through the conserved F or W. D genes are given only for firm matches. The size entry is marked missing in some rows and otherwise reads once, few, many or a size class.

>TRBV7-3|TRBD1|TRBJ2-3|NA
TGTGCCAGCAGCTCAGACAGGGTGGGCACAGATACGCAGTATTTT
CASSSDRVGTDTQYF
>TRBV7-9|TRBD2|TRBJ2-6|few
TGTGCCAGCAGCTTAAGTAGGCGGGGGAGCTCTGGGGCCAACGTCCTGACTTTC
CASSLSRRGSSGANVLTF
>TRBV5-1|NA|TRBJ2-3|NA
TGCGCCAGCAGCTTATCCCTCGAGCCCTTCACAGATACGCAGTATTTT
CASSLSLEPFTDTQYF
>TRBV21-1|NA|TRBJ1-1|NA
TGTGCCAGCAGCATCTGTGCGGCTGAAGCTTTCTTT
CASSICAAEAFF
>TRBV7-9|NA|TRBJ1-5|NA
TGTGCCAGCAGCTTAGCGGGACTGCCCAATCAGCCCCAGCATTTT
CASSLAGLPNQPQHF
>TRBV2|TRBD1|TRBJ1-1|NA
TGTGCCAGCAGGACAGGGGGAATGAACACTGAAGCTTTCTTT
CASRTGGMNTEAFF
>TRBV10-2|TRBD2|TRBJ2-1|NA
TGCGCCAGCAGTGGTAAGACTAGCGGGAGTTTCTTCAATGAGCAGTTCTTC
CASSGKTSGSFFNEQFF
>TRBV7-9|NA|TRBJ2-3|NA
TGTGCCAGCAGCTTCCAGGGGAAAACAGATACGCAGTATTTT
CASSFQGKTDTQYF
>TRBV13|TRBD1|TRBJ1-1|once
TGTGCCAGCAGCGCCTTCGGGACAGGGGGCTTAATAGCTTTCTTT
CASSAFGTGGLIAFF
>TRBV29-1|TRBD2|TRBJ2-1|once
TGCAGCGTTGAAGGCGGGAGCTCGGGTAGGTCGAGCTCCTACAATGAGCAGTTCTTC
CSVEGGSSGRSSSYNEQFF
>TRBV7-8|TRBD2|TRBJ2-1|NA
TGTGCCAGCGGTGGGACTAGCGGACTCTACAATGAGCAGTTCTTC
CASGGTSGLYNEQFF
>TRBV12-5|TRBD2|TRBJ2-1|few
TGTGCTAGTGTTATGACTAGCGGCACCTACAATGAGCAGTTCTTC
CASVMTSGTYNEQFF
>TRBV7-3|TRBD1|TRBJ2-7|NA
TGTGCCAGCAGTGGACAGGGAGTGGACGAGCAGTACTTC
CASSGQGVDEQYF
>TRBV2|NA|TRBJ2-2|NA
TGTGCCAGCAGTGGAGGGTTAAACACCGGGGAGCTGTTTTTT
CASSGGLNTGELFF
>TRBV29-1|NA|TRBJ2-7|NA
TGCAGCGTTCAATTCTCCTACGAGCAGTACTTC
CSVQFSYEQYF
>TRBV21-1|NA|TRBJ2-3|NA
TGTGCCAGCAGCACCCGGGGTCGAACAGATACGCAGTATTTT
CASSTRGRTDTQYF
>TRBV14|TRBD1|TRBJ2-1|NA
TGTGCCAGCAGCTCGGACAGGAGATACAATGAGCAGTTCTTC
CASSSDRRYNEQFF
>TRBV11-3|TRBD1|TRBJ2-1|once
TGTGCCAGCAGGGTACAGGGGTTGATGTCAGTAGAGCAGTTCTTC
CASRVQGLMSVEQFF
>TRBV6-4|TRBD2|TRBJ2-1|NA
TGTGCCAGCAATGATGGGACTAGCGGGATCAGTGAGCAGTTCTTC
CASNDGTSGISEQFF
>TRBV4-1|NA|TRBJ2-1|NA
TGCGCCAGCAGCCCCCGGGACACCTTCGACGAGCAGTTCTTC
CASSPRDTFDEQFF
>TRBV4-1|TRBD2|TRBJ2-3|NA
TGCGCCAGCAGCCAAGTAGGGACTAGCGGCACAGATACGCAGTATTTT
CASSQVGTSGTDTQYF
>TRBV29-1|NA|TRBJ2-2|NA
TGCAGCGTTGAAGGCAGGGCCACCGGGGAGCTGTTTTTT
CSVEGRATGELFF
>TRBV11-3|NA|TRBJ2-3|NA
TGTGCCAGCAACCCCGCACAGGGAGATACGCAGTATTTT
CASNPAQGDTQYF
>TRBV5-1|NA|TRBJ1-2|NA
TGCGCCAGCAGCTTGGAAGGGGCTCGGGTCTATGGCTACACCTTC
CASSLEGARVYGYTF
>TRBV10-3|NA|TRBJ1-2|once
TGTGCCATCAGTGCTTCCTATGGCTACACCTTC
CAISASYGYTF
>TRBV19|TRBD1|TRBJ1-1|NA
TGTGCCAGTAGTACAACAGGGGACCCGAACACTGAAGCTTTCTTT
CASSTTGDPNTEAFF
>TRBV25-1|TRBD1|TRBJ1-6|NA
TGTGCCAGCAGTGACCGCGGACAGGGGCGGATTTCACCCCTCCACTTT
CASSDRGQGRISPLHF
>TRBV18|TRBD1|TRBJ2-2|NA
TGTGCCAGCTCGCCGGGACAGGGGCAGACCGGGGAGCTGTTTTTT
CASSPGQGQTGELFF
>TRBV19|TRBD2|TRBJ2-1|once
TGTGCCAGTAGCGGGATGGGGGGGTTCGGCCATGAGCAGTTCTTC
CASSGMGGFGHEQFF
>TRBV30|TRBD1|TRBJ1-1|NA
TGTGCCTGGAGAGACAGGGGGCGGTTCGGCACTGAAGCTTTCTTT
CAWRDRGRFGTEAFF
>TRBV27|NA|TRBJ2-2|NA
TGTGCCAGCAGTATCCGCGCGGGACCGAACACCGGGGAGCTGTTTTTT
CASSIRAGPNTGELFF
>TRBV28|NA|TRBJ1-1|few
TGTGCCAGCAGTTTGATGGGGGCGCGGGCTTTCTTT
CASSLMGARAFF
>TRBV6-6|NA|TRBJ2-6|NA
TGTGCCACCCGAGACTCTGGGGCCAACGTCCTGACTTTC
CATRDSGANVLTF
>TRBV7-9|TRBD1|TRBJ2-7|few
TGTGCCAGCAGCTTAGCCCAGGGGGTAAACGAGCAGTACTTC
CASSLAQGVNEQYF
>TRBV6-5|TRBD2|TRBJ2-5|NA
TGTGCCAGCAGCTCCGGGGGGTTTCGGGGTGAGACCCAGTACTTC
CASSSGGFRGETQYF
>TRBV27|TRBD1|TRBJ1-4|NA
TGTGCCAGCAGTCGACGACAGGGGAGGAATGAAAAACTGTTTTTT
CASSRRQGRNEKLFF
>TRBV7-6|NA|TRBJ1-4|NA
TGTGCCAGCAGCCCAACCGGGGGTGAAAAACTGTTTTTT
CASSPTGGEKLFF
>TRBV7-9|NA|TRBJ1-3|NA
TGTGCCAGCAGCTTCCAATCTGGAAACACCATATATTTT
CASSFQSGNTIYF
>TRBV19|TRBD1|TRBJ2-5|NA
TGTGCCAGTAGTATCGGGACAGGGGGAGTAGAGACCCAGTACTTC
CASSIGTGGVETQYF
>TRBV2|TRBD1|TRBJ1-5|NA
TGTGCCAGCAGGGGGACAGATTCTAGCAATCAGCCCCAGCATTTT
CASRGTDSSNQPQHF
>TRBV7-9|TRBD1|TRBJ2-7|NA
TGTGCCAGCACCTCCCCGGGACAGGGTTCCTACGAGCAGTACTTC
CASTSPGQGSYEQYF
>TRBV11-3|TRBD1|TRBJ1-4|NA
TGTGCCAGCAGCTTCCGACAGGGCATGACCACTAATGAAAAACTGTTTTTT
CASSFRQGMTTNEKLFF
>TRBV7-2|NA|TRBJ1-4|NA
TGTGCCAGCAGCTCCCGGACACGAATTAGGGCTAATGAAAAACTGTTTTTT
CASSSRTRIRANEKLFF
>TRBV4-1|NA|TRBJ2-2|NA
TGCGCCAGCAGCCCCCCACAATACACCGGGGAGCTGTTTTTT
CASSPPQYTGELFF
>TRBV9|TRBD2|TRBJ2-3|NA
TGTGCCAGCAGCGTTAGGACTAGCGGGGCAGATACGCAGTATTTT
CASSVRTSGADTQYF
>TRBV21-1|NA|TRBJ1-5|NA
TGTGCCAGCAGCAAAGAAATCAATTTCGACAGGGCGAACAATTTGCCCCAGCATTTT
CASSKEINFDRANNLPQHF
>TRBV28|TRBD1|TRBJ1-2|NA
TGTGCCAGCAGTCCTCCCCCCGGACAGGGTAACTATGGCTACACCTTC
CASSPPPGQGNYGYTF